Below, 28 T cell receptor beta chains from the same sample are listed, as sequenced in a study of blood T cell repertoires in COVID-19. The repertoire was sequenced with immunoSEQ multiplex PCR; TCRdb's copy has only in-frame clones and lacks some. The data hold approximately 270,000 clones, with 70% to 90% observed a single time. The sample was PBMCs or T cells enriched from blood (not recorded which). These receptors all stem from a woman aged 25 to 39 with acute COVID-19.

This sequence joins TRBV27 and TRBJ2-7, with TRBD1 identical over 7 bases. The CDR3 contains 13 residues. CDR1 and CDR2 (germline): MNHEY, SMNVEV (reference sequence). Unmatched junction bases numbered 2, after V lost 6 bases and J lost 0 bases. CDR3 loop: CASRGQLSYEQYF. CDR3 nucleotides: TGTGCCAGCAGGGGACAGCTCTCCTACGAGCAGTACTTC.

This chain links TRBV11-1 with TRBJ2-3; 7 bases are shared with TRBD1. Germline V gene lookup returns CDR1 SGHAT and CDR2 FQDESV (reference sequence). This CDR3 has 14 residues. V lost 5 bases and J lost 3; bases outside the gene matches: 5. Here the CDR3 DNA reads TGTGCCAGCAGCCCCAGGGGGATGACAGATACGCAGTATTTT. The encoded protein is CASSPRGMTDTQYF.

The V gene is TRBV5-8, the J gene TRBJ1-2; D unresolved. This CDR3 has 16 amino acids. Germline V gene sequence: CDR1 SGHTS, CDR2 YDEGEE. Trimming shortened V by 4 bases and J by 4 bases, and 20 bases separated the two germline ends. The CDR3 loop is CASSPQGSGVGYGYTF. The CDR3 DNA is TGTGCCAGCAGCCCCCAAGGCTCGGGAGTTGGCTATGGCTACACCTTC.

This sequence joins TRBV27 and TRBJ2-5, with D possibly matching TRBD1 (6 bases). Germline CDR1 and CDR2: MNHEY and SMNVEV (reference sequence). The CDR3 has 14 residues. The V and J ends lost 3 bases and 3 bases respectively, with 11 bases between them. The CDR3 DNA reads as TGTGCCAGCAGTTTCAAGAGACAGGAAGAGACCCAGTACTTC. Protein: CASSFKRQEETQYF.

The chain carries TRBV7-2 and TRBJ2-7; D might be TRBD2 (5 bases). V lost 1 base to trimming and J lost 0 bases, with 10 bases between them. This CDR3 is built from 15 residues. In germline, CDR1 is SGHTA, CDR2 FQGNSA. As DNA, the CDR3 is TGTGCCAGCAGCTTAGGAGGGATAAGCTCCTACGAGCAGTACTTC. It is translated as CASSLGGISSYEQYF.

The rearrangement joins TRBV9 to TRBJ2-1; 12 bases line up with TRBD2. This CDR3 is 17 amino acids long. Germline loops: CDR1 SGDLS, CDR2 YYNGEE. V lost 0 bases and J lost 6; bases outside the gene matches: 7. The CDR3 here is CASSVGLAGDWSNEQFF. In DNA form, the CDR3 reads TGTGCCAGCAGCGTAGGACTAGCGGGAGACTGGAGCAATGAGCAGTTCTTC.

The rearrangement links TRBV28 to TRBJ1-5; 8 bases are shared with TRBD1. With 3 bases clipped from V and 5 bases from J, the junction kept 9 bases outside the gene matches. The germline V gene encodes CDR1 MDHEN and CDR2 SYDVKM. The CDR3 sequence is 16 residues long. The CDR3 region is CASSFGAGGTDQPQHF. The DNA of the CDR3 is TGTGCCAGCAGTTTCGGGGCAGGGGGCACGGATCAGCCCCAGCATTTT. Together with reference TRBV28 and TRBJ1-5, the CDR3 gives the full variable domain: DVKVTQSSRYLVKRTGEKVFLECVQDMDHENMFWYRQDPGLGLRLIYFSYDVKMKEKGDIPEGYSVSREKKERFSLILESASTNQTSMYLCASSFGAGGTDQPQHFGDGTRLSIL.

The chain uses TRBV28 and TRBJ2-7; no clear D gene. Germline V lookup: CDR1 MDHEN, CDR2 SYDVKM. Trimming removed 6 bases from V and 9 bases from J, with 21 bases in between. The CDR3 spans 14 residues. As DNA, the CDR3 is TGTGCCAGCAGGAAGGCGACGGGTACATCGAGGCAGTACTTC. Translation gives CASRKATGTSRQYF.

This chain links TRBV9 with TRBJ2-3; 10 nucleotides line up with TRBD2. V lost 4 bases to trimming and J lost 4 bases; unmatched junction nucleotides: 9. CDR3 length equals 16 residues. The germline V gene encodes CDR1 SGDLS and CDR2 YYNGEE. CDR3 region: CASSTSLAGEADTQYF. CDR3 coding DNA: TGTGCCAGCAGCACCAGCCTAGCGGGAGAGGCAGATACGCAGTATTTT.

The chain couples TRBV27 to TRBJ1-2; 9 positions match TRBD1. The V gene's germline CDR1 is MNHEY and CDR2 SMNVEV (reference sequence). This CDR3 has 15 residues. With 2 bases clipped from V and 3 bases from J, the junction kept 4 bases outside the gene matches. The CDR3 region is CASSLTGTGYYGYTF. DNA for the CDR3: TGTGCCAGCAGTTTAACCGGGACAGGGTACTATGGCTACACCTTC.

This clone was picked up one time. DNA of the CDR3: TGTGCCAGCAGCTTAACGGCGGGAGGCTACGAGCAGTACTTC. This gives the protein CASSLTAGGYEQYF. The rearrangement joins TRBV7-3 to TRBJ2-7; 8 bases agree with TRBD2. V was pared by 0 bases and J by 3 bases, with 1 base of the junction left unmatched. The CDR3 loop spans 14 amino acids. Germline V gene sequence: CDR1 SGHTA, CDR2 FQGTGA.

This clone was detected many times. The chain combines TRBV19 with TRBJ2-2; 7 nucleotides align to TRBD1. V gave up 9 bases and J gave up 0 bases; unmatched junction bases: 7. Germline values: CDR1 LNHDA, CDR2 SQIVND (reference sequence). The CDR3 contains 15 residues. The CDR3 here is CASQGTVTNTGELFF. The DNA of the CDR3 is TGTGCCAGCCAGGGGACAGTCACGAACACCGGGGAGCTGTTTTTT.

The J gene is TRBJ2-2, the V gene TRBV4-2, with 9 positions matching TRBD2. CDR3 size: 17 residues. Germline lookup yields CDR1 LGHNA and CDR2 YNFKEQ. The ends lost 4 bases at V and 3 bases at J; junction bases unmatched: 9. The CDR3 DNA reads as TGTGCCAGCAGCCGAACGGCGGGAGGGCCTTACACCGGGGAGCTGTTTTTT. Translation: CASSRTAGGPYTGELFF.

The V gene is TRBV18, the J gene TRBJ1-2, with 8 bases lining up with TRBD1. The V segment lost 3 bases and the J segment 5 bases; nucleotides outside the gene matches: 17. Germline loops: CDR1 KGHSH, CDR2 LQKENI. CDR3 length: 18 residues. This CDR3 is CASSPTGFLDREEYGYTF. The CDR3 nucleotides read TGTGCCAGCTCACCCACAGGCTTTTTGGACAGGGAGGAGTATGGCTACACCTTC.

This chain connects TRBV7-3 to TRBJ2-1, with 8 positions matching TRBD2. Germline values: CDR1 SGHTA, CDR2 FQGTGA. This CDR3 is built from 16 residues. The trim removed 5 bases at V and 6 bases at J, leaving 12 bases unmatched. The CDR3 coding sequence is TGTGCCAGCAGCCCTACAGAGACGAGCGGGAGCAATGAGCAGTTCTTC. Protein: CASSPTETSGSNEQFF.

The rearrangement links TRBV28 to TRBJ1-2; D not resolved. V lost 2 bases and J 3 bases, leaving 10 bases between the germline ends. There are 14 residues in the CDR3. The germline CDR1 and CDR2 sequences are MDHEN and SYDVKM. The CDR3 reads CASSLGSVDYGYTF. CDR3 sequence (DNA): TGTGCCAGCAGTTTAGGTAGTGTAGACTATGGCTACACCTTC.

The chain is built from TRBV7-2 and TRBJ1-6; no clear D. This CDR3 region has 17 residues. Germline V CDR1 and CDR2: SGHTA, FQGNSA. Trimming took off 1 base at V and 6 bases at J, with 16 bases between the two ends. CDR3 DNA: TGTGCCAGCAGCTTAGTTAGCTCGGGGAGCTTTAATTCACCCCTCCACTTT. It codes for CASSLVSSGSFNSPLHF.

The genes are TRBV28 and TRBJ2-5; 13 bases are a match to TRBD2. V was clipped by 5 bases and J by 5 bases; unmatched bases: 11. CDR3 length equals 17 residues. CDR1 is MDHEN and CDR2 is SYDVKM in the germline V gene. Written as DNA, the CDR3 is TGTGCCAGCAGTCCCCTTTTCGGACTAGCGGGAGAGGAGACCCAGTACTTC. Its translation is CASSPLFGLAGEETQYF. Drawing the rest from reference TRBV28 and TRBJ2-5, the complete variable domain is DVKVTQSSRYLVKRTGEKVFLECVQDMDHENMFWYRQDPGLGLRLIYFSYDVKMKEKGDIPEGYSVSREKKERFSLILESASTNQTSMYLCASSPLFGLAGEETQYFGPGTRLLVL.

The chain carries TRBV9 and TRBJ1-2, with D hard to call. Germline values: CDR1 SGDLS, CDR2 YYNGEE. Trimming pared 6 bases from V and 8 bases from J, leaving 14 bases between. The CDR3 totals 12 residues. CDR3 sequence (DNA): TGTGCCAGCAAACGGAGAGGGTGGGGCTACACCTTC. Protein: CASKRRGWGYTF.

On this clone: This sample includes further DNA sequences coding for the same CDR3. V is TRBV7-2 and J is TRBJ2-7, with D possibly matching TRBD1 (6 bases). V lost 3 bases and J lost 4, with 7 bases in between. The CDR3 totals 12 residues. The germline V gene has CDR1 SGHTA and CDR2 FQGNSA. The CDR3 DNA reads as TGTGCCAGCAGCTTGCAGGGGTACGAGCAGTACTTC. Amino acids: CASSLQGYEQYF.

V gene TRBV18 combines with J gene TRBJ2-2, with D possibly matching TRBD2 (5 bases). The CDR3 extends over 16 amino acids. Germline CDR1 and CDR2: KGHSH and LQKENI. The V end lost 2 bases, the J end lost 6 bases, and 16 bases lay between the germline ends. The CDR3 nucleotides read TGTGCCAGCTCACCAAATCGGGAAGTGGTGGCCGGGGAGCTGTTTTTT. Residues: CASSPNREVVAGELFF.

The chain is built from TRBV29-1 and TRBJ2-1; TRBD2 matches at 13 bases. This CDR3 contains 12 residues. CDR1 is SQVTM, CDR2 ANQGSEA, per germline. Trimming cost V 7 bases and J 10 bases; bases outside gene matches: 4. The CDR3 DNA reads TGCAGCGGGACTAGCGGGAGTCGGGAGCAGTTCTTC. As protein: CSGTSGSREQFF.

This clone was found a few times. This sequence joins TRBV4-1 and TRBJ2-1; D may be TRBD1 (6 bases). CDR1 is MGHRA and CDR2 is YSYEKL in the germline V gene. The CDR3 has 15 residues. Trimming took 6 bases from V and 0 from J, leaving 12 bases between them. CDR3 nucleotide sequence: TGCGCCAGCAGGGCAGGGGTGATCTCCTACAATGAGCAGTTCTTC. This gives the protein CASRAGVISYNEQFF.

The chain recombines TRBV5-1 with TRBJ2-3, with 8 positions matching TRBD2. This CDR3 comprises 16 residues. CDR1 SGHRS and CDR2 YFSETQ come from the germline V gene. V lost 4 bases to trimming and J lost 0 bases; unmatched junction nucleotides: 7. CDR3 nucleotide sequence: TGCGCCAGCAGCCCCGTTAGCGGGGTTAGCACAGATACGCAGTATTTT. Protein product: CASSPVSGVSTDTQYF.

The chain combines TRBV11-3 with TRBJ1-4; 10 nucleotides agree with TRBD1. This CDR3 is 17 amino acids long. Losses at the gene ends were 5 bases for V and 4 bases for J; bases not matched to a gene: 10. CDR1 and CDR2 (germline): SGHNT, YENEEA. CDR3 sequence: CASSPVPGTGVNEKLFF. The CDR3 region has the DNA TGTGCCAGCAGCCCGGTTCCGGGGACAGGGGTTAATGAAAAACTGTTTTTT.

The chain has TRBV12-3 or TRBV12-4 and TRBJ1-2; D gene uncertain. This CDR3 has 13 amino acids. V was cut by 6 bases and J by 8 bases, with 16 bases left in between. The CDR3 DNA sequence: TGTGCCAGCAGCCTCCGACTAGGATCCGGCTACACCTTC. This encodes CASSLRLGSGYTF.

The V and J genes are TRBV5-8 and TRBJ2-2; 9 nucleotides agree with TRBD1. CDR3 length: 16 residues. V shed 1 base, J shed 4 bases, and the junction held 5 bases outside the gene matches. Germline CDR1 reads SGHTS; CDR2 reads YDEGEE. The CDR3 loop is CASSLTGTGRTGELFF. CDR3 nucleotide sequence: TGTGCCAGCAGCTTGACCGGGACAGGGCGCACCGGGGAGCTGTTTTTT.

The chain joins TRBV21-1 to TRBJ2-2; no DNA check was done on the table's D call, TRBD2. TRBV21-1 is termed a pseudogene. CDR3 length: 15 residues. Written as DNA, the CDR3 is TGTGCCCCGGAGGACCAATCCGTTCCCCACGGGGAGCTGTTTTTT. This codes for CAPEDQSVPHGELFF.